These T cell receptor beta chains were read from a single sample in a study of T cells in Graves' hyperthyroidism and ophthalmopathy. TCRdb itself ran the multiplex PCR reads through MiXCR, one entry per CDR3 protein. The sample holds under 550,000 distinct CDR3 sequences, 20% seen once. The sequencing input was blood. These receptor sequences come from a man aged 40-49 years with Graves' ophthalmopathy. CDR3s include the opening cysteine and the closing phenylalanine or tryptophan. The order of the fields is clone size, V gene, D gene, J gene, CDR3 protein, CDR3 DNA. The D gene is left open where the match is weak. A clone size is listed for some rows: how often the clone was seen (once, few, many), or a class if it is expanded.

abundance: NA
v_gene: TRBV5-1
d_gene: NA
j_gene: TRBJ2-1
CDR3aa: CASSLAPSGLTYNEQFF
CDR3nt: TGCGCCAGCAGCTTGGCCCCCTCGGGACTCACATACAATGAGCAGTTCTTC

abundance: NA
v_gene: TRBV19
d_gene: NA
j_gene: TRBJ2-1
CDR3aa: CASSSLASRNEQFF
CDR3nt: TGTGCCAGTAGTAGCCTAGCGTCCCGAAATGAGCAGTTCTTC

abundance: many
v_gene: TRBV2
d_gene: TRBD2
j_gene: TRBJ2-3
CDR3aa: CASSELAADTQYF
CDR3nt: TGTGCCAGCAGTGAACTAGCGGCAGATACGCAGTATTTT

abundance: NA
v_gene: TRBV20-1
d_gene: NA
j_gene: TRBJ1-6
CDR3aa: CSVLSGGNSPLHF
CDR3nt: TGCAGTGTCCTATCGGGGGGAAATTCACCCCTCCACTTT

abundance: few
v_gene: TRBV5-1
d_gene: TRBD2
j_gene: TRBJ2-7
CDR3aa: CASSGTSGPLLNYEQYF
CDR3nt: TGCGCCAGCAGCGGGACTAGCGGGCCCCTACTTAACTACGAGCAGTACTTC

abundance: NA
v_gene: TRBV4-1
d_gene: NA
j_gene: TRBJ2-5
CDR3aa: CASSSQWVGASFPQYF
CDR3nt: TGCGCCAGCAGCTCCCAATGGGTTGGGGCCTCCTTTCCCCAGTACTTC

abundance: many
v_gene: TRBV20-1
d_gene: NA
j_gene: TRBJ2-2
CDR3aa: CSARPRPSVANTGELFF
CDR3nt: TGCAGTGCTAGGCCCCGGCCTAGCGTTGCGAACACCGGGGAGCTGTTTTTT

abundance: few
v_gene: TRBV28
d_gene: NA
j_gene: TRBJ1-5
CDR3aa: CASSLSGRQPQHF
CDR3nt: TGTGCCAGCAGTTTATCGGGCCGGCAGCCCCAGCATTTT

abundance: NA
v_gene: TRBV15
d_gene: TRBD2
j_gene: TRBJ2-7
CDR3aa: CATSRTGLAGGAYEQYF
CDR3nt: TGTGCCACCAGCAGAACCGGACTAGCGGGTGGCGCTTACGAGCAGTACTTC

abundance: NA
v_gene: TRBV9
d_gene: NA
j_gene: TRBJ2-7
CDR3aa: CASSVASGRTYEQYF
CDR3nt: TGTGCCAGCAGCGTAGCCTCCGGACGGACCTACGAGCAGTACTTC

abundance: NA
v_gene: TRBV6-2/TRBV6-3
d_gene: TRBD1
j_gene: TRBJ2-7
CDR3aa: CASSYSPDRGYEQYF
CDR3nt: TGTGCCAGCAGTTACTCGCCGGACAGGGGCTACGAGCAGTACTTC

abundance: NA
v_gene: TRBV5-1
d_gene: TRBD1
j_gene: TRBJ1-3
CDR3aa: CASSRDRMGGNTIYF
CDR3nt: TGCGCCAGCAGCCGGGACAGGATGGGTGGAAACACCATATATTTT

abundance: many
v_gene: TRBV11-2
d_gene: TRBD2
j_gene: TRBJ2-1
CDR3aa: CASSSPRGSSYNEQFF
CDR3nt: TGTGCCAGCAGCTCGCCGCGCGGGAGCTCCTACAATGAGCAGTTCTTC

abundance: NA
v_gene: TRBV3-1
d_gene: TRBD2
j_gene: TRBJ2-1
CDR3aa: CASSLRGAGGLREQFF
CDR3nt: TGTGCCAGCAGCCTTCGAGGGGCGGGAGGTTTACGGGAGCAGTTCTTC

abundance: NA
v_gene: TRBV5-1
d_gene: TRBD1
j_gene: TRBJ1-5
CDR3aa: CASSAGTGRNQPQHF
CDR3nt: TGCGCCAGCAGCGCGGGGACAGGAAGAAATCAGCCCCAGCATTTT

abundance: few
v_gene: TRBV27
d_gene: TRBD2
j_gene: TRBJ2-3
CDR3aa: CASSWAGGPGDTQYF
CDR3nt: TGTGCCAGCAGTTGGGCGGGAGGGCCTGGAGATACGCAGTATTTT

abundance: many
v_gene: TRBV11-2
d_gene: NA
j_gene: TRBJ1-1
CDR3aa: CASSLVSANTEAFF
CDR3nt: TGTGCCAGCAGCTTAGTCTCGGCGAACACTGAAGCTTTCTTT

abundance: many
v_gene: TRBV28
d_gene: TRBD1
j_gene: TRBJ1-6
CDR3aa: CASSQGGQIGYYNSPLHF
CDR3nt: TGTGCCAGCAGCCAAGGGGGACAGATAGGTTACTATAATTCACCCCTCCACTTT

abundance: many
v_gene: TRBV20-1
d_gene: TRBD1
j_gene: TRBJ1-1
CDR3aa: CSARGANTEAFF
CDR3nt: TGCAGTGCCAGGGGGGCGAACACTGAAGCTTTCTTT

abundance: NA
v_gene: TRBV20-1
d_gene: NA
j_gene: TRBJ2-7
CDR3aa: CSARGGSPREYEQYF
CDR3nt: TGCAGTGCTAGAGGGGGGAGTCCGCGAGAGTACGAGCAGTACTTC

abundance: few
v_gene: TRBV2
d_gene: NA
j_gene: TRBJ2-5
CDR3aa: CASTGSGQETQYF
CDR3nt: TGTGCCAGCACAGGAAGCGGCCAAGAGACCCAGTACTTC

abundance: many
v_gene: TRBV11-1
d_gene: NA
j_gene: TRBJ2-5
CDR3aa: CASSFYRAWTQYF
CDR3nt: TGTGCCAGCAGCTTCTACCGGGCGTGGACCCAGTACTTC

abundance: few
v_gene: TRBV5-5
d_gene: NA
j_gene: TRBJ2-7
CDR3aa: CASSLTQVSYEQYF
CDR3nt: TGTGCCAGCAGCTTAACGCAGGTCTCCTACGAGCAGTACTTC

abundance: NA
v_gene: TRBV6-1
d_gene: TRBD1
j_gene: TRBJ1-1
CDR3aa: CASSKPGQANTEAFF
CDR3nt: TGTGCCAGCAGTAAGCCGGGACAGGCTAACACTGAAGCTTTCTTT

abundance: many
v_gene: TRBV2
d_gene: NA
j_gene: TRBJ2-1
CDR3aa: CASSVEGFSYNEQFF
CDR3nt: TGTGCCAGCAGTGTCGAGGGGTTCTCCTACAATGAGCAGTTCTTC

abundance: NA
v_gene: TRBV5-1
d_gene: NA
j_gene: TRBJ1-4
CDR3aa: CASSPVSGTEKLFF
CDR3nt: TGCGCCAGCAGCCCGGTGTCAGGGACCGAAAAACTGTTTTTT

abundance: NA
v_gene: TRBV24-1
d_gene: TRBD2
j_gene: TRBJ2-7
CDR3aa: CATSESPGLAYEQYF
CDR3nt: TGTGCCACCAGTGAGTCGCCGGGACTAGCTTACGAGCAGTACTTC

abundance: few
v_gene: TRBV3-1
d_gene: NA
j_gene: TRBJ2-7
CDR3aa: CASSLAKGVGYEQYF
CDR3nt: TGTGCCAGCAGCCTCGCGAAGGGGGTGGGATACGAGCAGTACTTC

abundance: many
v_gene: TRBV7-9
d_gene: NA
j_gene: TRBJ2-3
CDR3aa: CASSRPETDTQYF
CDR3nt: TGTGCCAGCAGCCGTCCGGAGACAGATACGCAGTATTTT

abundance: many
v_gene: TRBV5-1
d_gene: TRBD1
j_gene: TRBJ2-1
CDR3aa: CASRSGTGGNDEQFF
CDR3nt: TGCGCCAGCAGGTCCGGGACAGGGGGCAATGATGAGCAGTTCTTC

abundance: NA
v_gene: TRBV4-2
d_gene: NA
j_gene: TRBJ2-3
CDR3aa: CASSQEGQTTDTQYF
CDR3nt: TGTGCCAGCAGCCAAGAGGGCCAAACGACAGATACGCAGTATTTT

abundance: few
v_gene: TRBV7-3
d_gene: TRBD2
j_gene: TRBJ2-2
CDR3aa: CASTAGGTGELFF
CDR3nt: TGTGCCAGCACCGCGGGGGGGACCGGGGAGCTGTTTTTT

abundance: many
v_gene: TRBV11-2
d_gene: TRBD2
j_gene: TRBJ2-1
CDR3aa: CASSLILAGGIPFF
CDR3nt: TGTGCCAGCAGCTTAATCCTAGCGGGGGGTATTCCGTTCTTC

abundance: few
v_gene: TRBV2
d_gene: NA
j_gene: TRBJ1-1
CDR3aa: CASKVKIVGTEAFF
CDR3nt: TGTGCCAGCAAGGTGAAAATTGTTGGCACTGAAGCTTTCTTT

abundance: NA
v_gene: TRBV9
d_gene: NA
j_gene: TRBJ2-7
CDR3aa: CASSVTSRDRLYEQYF
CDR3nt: TGTGCCAGCAGCGTCACGTCGCGGGACAGACTTTACGAGCAGTACTTC

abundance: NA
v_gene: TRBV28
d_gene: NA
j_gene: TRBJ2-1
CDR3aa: CASSLTQGNEQFF
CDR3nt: TGTGCCAGCAGCCTAACCCAGGGCAATGAGCAGTTCTTC

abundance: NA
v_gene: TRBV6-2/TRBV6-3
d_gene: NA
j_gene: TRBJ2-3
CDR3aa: CASSWAQLPTDTQYF
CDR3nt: TGTGCCAGCAGTTGGGCCCAACTTCCCACAGATACGCAGTATTTT

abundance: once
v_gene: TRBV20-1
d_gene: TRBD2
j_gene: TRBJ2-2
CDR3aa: CSARDGRVDTGELFF
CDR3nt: TGCAGTGCTAGAGATGGGAGGGTTGACACCGGGGAGCTGTTTTTT

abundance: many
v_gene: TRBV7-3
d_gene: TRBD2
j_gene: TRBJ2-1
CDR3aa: CASSLRLAGAYNEQFF
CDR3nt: TGTGCCAGCAGCCTCCGACTAGCGGGCGCTTACAATGAGCAGTTCTTC

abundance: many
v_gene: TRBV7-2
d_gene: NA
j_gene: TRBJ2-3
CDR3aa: CASSHSVGATDTQYF
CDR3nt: TGTGCCAGCAGCCATAGCGTGGGGGCCACAGATACGCAGTATTTT

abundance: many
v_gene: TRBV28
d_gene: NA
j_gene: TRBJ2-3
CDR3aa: CASREQTDTQYF
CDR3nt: TGTGCCAGCAGAGAACAAACAGATACGCAGTATTTT

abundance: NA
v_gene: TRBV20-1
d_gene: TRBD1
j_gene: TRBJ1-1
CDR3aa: CSVPPGTVTEAFF
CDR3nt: TGCAGTGTCCCCCCAGGGACAGTCACTGAAGCTTTCTTT

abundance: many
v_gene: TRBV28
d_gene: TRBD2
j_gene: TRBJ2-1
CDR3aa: CASSLAGEREQFF
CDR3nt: TGTGCCAGCAGTTTAGCGGGGGAAAGGGAGCAGTTCTTC

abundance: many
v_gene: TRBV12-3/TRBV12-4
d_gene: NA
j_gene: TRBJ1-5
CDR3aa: CASSLGGSQPQHF
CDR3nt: TGTGCCAGCAGTTTAGGGGGTAGTCAGCCCCAGCATTTT

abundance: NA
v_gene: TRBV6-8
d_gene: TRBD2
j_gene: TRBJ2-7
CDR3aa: CASSYRASGARSSYEQYF
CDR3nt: TGTGCCAGCAGTTATCGGGCTAGCGGTGCCCGGAGCTCCTACGAGCAGTACTTC

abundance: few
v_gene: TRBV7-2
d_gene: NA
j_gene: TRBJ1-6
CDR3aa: CASSLAGYGAIGEPLHF
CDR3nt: TGTGCCAGCAGCTTAGCCGGATACGGGGCGATAGGTGAACCCCTCCACTTT

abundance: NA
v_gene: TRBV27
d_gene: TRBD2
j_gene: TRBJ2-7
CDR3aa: CASSLRLAAEQYF
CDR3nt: TGTGCCAGCAGTTTAAGACTAGCGGCTGAGCAGTACTTC

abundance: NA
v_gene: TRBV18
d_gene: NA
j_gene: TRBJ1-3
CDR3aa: CASSLDSDGNTIYF
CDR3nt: TGTGCCAGCTCACTCGACAGCGACGGAAACACCATATATTTT

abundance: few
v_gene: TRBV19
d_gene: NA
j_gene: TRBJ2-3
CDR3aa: CASSMVGEGTDTQYF
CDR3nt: TGTGCCAGTAGTATGGTGGGAGAGGGCACAGATACGCAGTATTTT

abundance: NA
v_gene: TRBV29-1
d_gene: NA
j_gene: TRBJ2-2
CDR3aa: CTMMGAGTGELFF
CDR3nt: TGCACGATGATGGGGGCCGGCACCGGGGAGCTGTTTTTT